This TCR beta chain was observed in a study of T-cell reconstitution after alpha-beta-depleted transplantation in children. Preparing the TCRbeta library involved the use of unique molecular identifiers. In TCRdb, the PCR reads were re-called with MiXCR into one record per CDR3 protein. In the table there are just under 550,000 distinct CDR3 sequences, about 16% of which are singletons. The CDR3 covers 15 residues. The V gene end was trimmed by 0 bases and the J gene end by 4 bases; junction bases not matched to a gene: 6. Germline CDR1 reads DFQATT; CDR2 reads SNEGSKA (reference sequence). The rearrangement links TRBV20-1 to TRBJ1-2, with TRBD1 identical over 9 bases. The sequence derives from a human donor who donated a stem cell graft to a child with acute lymphoblastic leukemia. Material: PBMCs from the stem cell graft donor, obtained from the stem cell graft. The CDR3 coding sequence is TGCAGTGCTAGAGAAGCCGGGACAGGGCCCTATGGCTACACCTTC. It encodes CSAREAGTGPYGYTF.